This T cell receptor (beta chain) came from a study of identical twins. TCRdb recomputed calls from the 5' RACE reads with MiXCR, one row per CDR3 protein. Of 1.5 million to 2 million distinct CDR3 sequences detected, roughly a third appear once; the ten largest clones hold about 0.27%. Study observations and caveats: Modelling approaches yielded underestimates of out-of-frame TCR alpha sharing between monozygotic twins.

CDR1 is SGHTA and CDR2 is FQGNSA in the germline V gene. This CDR3 has 14 residues. There are a few counts of this clonotype. Its antigen is undetermined. The junction departs from the called germline gene at one end, perhaps through a read error. The specimen was cord blood. The sequence was obtained from a newborn girl in good health. V is TRBV7-2 and J is TRBJ2-3; no clear D. CDR3 amino acids: CASSLWSGTYTQYF. The CDR3 nucleotides are TGTGCCAGCAGCTTATGGTCGGGCACATATACGCAGTATTTT.